The clone carrying this T cell receptor (beta chain) was picked up a small number of times. The entry originates in a study of regulatory T cells in long-lasting Graves disease. J gave up 9 bases and V 4 bases, and 2 bases lay outside the gene matches. This CDR3 has 13 amino acids. Germline lookup yields CDR1 SGHDN and CDR2 FVKESK. According to the study, TCR beta libraries were built with iRepertoire HTBI primers and CDR3-region Arm-PCR. TCRdb independently ran MiXCR on the multiplex PCR reads; one entry per CDR3 protein. The table has about 500,000 distinct CDR3 sequences, around 12% seen once. Time point meaning: newly diagnosed GD, antithyroid drugs for less than 3 months. PBMC-extracted RNA yielded the TCR library. These sequences were also reported in another study, on T cells in Graves' hyperthyroidism and ophthalmopathy.

Source: peripheral blood mononuclear cells (PBMCs), taken at new diagnosis, from a patient treated with antithyroid drugs. The sequence came from a woman in her 30s with Graves disease. This chain joins TRBV14 and TRBJ2-1, with 11 bases fitting TRBD2. CDR3 nucleotide sequence: TGTGCCAGCAGCCGACTAGCGGGAATTGAGCAGTTCTTC. Residues: CASSRLAGIEQFF.